This passage covers 31 T cell receptor beta chains from one sample sequenced in a study of naive and memory T cell subsets. The beta constant-region primer was an equimolar mix of two oligonucleotides covering TRBC1 and TRBC2. Via MiXCR, TCRdb re-called the UMI-ligation and nested PCR reads, giving one row per CDR3 protein. The data show tens of thousands of distinct CDR3 sequences, roughly 14% seen once. The source material was effector memory CD4+ T cells from blood. Subset meaning: effector memory, CD45RA- CD27-. These receptors were collected from a human donor in good health.

The sample holds many counts of this clonotype. The J gene is TRBJ2-1, the V gene TRBV14; TRBD2 agrees at 12 bases. V shed 4 bases and J 7 bases; nucleotides not matched to a gene: 8. The germline gives CDR1 SGHDN, CDR2 FVKESK. The CDR3 consists of 16 residues. The CDR3 DNA sequence: TGTGCCAGCAGCCCACCCCTAGCGGGAGGGTATAATGAGCAGTTCTTC. Protein: CASSPPLAGGYNEQFF.

V gene TRBV2 combines with J gene TRBJ2-3; a weak D match, TRBD2 (6 bases). Per germline, CDR1 SNHLY and CDR2 FYNNEI. The CDR3 has 13 residues. The ends were cut back, 7 bases at V and 1 base at J, with 9 bases in the middle. The CDR3 protein is CASKASGTDTQYF. CDR3 sequence (DNA): TGTGCCAGCAAGGCTAGCGGCACAGATACGCAGTATTTT.

The chain is built from TRBV9 and TRBJ1-1; D unclear. CDR1 SGDLS and CDR2 YYNGEE come from the germline V gene. V shed 2 bases and J shed 0 bases, with 5 bases lying between them. This CDR3 has 13 amino acids. The CDR3 DNA is TGTGCCAGCAGCGTCGCCCTGAACACTGAAGCTTTCTTT. Its translation: CASSVALNTEAFF.

The chain employs TRBV7-7 and TRBJ2-5; 7 bases line up with TRBD2. This CDR3 has 16 residues. The germline gives CDR1 SSHAT, CDR2 FNYEAQ (reference sequence). V trimming: 4 bases; J trimming: 5 bases; junction bases outside the gene matches: 13. This chain's CDR3 is CASSSGAGVSGETQYF. CDR3 in DNA: TGTGCCAGCAGCTCTGGCGCGGGGGTCTCGGGGGAGACCCAGTACTTC.

This clonotype was observed many times. V and J are TRBV7-6 and TRBJ1-1; D not certain. This CDR3 region has 15 residues. Germline V CDR1 and CDR2: SGHVS, FNYEAQ. Trimming took 3 bases from V and 1 from J, leaving 12 bases between them. CDR3 in amino acids: CASSFSSTENTEAFF. The DNA of the CDR3 is TGTGCCAGCAGCTTCTCCTCGACCGAGAACACTGAAGCTTTCTTT. The whole variable domain, filled in from reference TRBV7-6 and TRBJ1-1, reads GAGVSQSPRYKVTKRGQDVALRCDPISGHVSLYWYRQALGQGPEFLTYFNYEAQQDKSGLPNDRFSAERPEGSISTLTIQRTEQRDSAMYRCASSFSSTENTEAFFGQGTRLTVV.

This clonotype was detected only a few times. The chain recombines TRBV3-1 with TRBJ2-5; 12 bases fit TRBD2. Germline loops: CDR1 LGHDT, CDR2 YNNKEL (reference sequence). The CDR3 has 16 residues. The V and J ends lost 4 bases and 0 bases, in that order; junction bases with no gene match: 3. In DNA, the CDR3 is TGTGCCAGCAGCCTCGGACTAGCGGGGTACCAAGAGACCCAGTACTTC. Encoded protein: CASSLGLAGYQETQYF.

This clonotype was seen only a few times. The genes are TRBV3-1 and TRBJ2-5; 7 bases agree with TRBD2. Germline V gene lookup returns CDR1 LGHDT and CDR2 YNNKEL (reference sequence). With 5 bases clipped from V and 1 base from J, the junction kept 7 bases outside the gene matches. This CDR3 spans 15 amino acids. The CDR3: CASSYRAGAQETQYF. CDR3 nucleotides: TGTGCCAGCAGCTACCGGGCGGGAGCCCAAGAGACCCAGTACTTC.

This clonotype was found a few times. This chain uses TRBV11-3 with TRBJ2-7; D is ambiguous. CDR1 and CDR2 from the germline V gene are SGHNT and YENEEA. There are 13 residues in the CDR3. With 5 bases removed from V and 4 bases from J, the gap between germline ends came to 12 bases. This CDR3 is CASSPGYGYEQYF. In DNA, the CDR3 is TGTGCCAGCAGCCCCGGTTACGGGTACGAGCAGTACTTC.

The genes are TRBV7-9 and TRBJ2-1; 12 positions match TRBD2. There are 18 residues in the CDR3. Per germline, CDR1 SEHNR and CDR2 FQNEAQ (reference sequence). The V gene end was trimmed by 3 bases and the J gene end by 7 bases; junction bases not matched to a gene: 13. The CDR3 bases are TGTGCCAGCAGCTTCCCCCTTCGACTAGCGGGAGTTAAAAATGAGCAGTTCTTC. Encoded protein: CASSFPLRLAGVKNEQFF.

This clonotype is medium-sized within its sample. The gene calls are TRBV5-4 and TRBJ1-1, with D unclear. V lost 0 bases to trimming and J lost 4 bases, with 10 bases between them. The CDR3 length is 14 residues. Germline V lookup: CDR1 SGHNT, CDR2 YYREEE (reference sequence). This CDR3 reads CASSLVHGSTEAFF. CDR3 nucleotides: TGTGCCAGCAGCTTGGTACATGGTTCCACTGAAGCTTTCTTT.

This clonotype was counted a few times. V usage is TRBV27 and J usage is TRBJ2-7, with D possibly TRBD2 on 6 matching bases. This CDR3 has 13 amino acids. The V gene lost 3 bases and the J gene lost 1 base, with 7 bases spanning the gap. CDR1 and CDR2 (germline): MNHEY, SMNVEV (reference sequence). This chain's CDR3 is CASSFSGSYEQYF. In DNA form, the CDR3 reads TGTGCCAGCAGTTTTAGCGGATCCTACGAGCAGTACTTC.

The sample holds many counts of this clonotype. The CDR3 nucleotides read TGTGCCAGCAGCTTATTTGTGGGACAGGCTTACAATGAGCAGTTCTTC. This sequence encodes CASSLFVGQAYNEQFF. This rearrangement joins TRBV11-1 to TRBJ2-1; 8 bases line up with TRBD1. Trimming took 2 bases from V and 4 from J; bases not matched to a gene: 7. This CDR3 has 16 amino acids. Germline loops: CDR1 SGHAT, CDR2 FQDESV (reference sequence).

There are a few counts of this clonotype. The rearrangement uses TRBV24-1 and TRBJ2-7, with 7 bases aligning to TRBD1. V was pared by 6 bases and J by 1 base, with 14 bases of the junction left unmatched. The CDR3 totals 17 residues. Per germline, CDR1 KGHDR and CDR2 SFDVKD. The CDR3 DNA follows: TGTGCCACCAGTACCCCAAGAGACAGGGCCCTATCCTACGAGCAGTACTTC. This sequence encodes CATSTPRDRALSYEQYF.

This clonotype showed up just a few times. The chain uses TRBV27 and TRBJ1-5, with D maybe TRBD1 (6 bases). Between the trimmed V and J ends, which lost 8 bases and 3 bases, there was a span of 17 bases. Looked up from germline, CDR1 is MNHEY and CDR2 is SMNVEV (reference sequence). CDR3 length: 15 amino acids. CDR3 DNA: TGTGCCAGCCCTATCTGGGACACTCCCAATCAGCCCCAGCATTTT. Translation: CASPIWDTPNQPQHF.

This clonotype was observed a handful of times. The chain carries TRBV11-2 and TRBJ2-3, with TRBD1 identical over 8 bases. The CDR3 totals 16 residues. V shed 6 bases and J 2 bases; nucleotides not matched to a gene: 10. Germline V gene data show CDR1 as SGHAT and CDR2 as FQNNGV. CDR3 loop: CASSLRTGIYTDTQYF. The CDR3 DNA reads as TGTGCCAGCAGTTTGAGGACAGGGATTTACACAGATACGCAGTATTTT.

This clonotype was picked up many times. This chain connects TRBV11-2 to TRBJ2-3; D is possibly TRBD2 (5 bases). This CDR3 comprises 17 residues. CDR1 and CDR2 from the germline V gene are SGHAT and FQNNGV. Trimming took 4 bases from V and 3 from J, leaving 20 bases between them. The CDR3 DNA follows: TGTGCCAGCAGCTCACTTGGTCCTAGCCTTGCTACAGATACGCAGTATTTT. This sequence encodes CASSSLGPSLATDTQYF.

The V gene is TRBV10-2, the J gene TRBJ2-3; perhaps D is TRBD1 or TRBD2 (5 bases each). Germline V lookup: CDR1 WSHSY, CDR2 SAAADI. Between the trimmed V and J ends, which lost 8 bases and 4 bases, there was a span of 16 bases. CDR3 size: 14 residues. CDR3: CASGRDGGPDTQYF. The CDR3 DNA sequence: TGCGCCAGCGGCCGGGACGGAGGCCCAGATACGCAGTATTTT.

J is TRBJ2-3 and V is TRBV30, with 13 positions matching TRBD2. This CDR3 has 18 residues. The V gene end was trimmed by 3 bases and the J gene end by 6 bases; junction bases not matched to a gene: 15. Germline V gene data show CDR1 as GTSNPN and CDR2 as SVGIG (reference sequence). The CDR3 loop reads CAWSNTPGLAGASDTQYF. CDR3 sequence (DNA): TGTGCCTGGAGCAATACCCCCGGACTAGCGGGAGCGTCGGATACGCAGTATTTT.

This clonotype was counted many times. The chain carries TRBV3-1 and TRBJ2-1; no firm D call. Germline V gene data show CDR1 as LGHDT and CDR2 as YNNKEL (reference sequence). Trimming removed 4 bases at V and 0 bases at J, with 10 bases between. The CDR3 has 15 amino acids. The CDR3 region has the DNA TGTGCCAGCAGCCCCAATCCGAGCTCCTACAATGAGCAGTTCTTC. Translating gives CASSPNPSSYNEQFF.

V and J are TRBV20-1 and TRBJ2-1; D remains ambiguous. This CDR3 has 14 residues. The V and J ends lost 0 bases and 5 bases respectively, with 11 bases between them. Germline CDR1 is DFQATT and CDR2 is SNEGSKA (reference sequence). CDR3: CSARDPSSNNEQFF. Here the CDR3 DNA reads TGCAGTGCTAGAGATCCCAGCTCTAACAATGAGCAGTTCTTC.

The CDR3 reads CASSPGSGQISYNEQFF. CDR3 coding DNA: TGTGCCAGCTCACCAGGGTCGGGGCAGATCTCCTACAATGAGCAGTTCTTC. This rearrangement joins TRBV18 to TRBJ2-1, with D perhaps assigned TRBD1 or TRBD2 (5 bases each). CDR1 is KGHSH, CDR2 LQKENI, per germline. CDR3 length equals 17 residues. V lost 2 bases and J lost 0, with 14 bases in between.

The chain uses TRBV2 and TRBJ1-5; 7 bases match TRBD1. The CDR3 has 15 amino acids. J was trimmed by 3 bases and V by 1 base; bases with no gene match: 3. Germline loops: CDR1 SNHLY, CDR2 FYNNEI. CDR3 nucleotide sequence: TGTGCCAGCAGTGAAGGACAGGGTTACAATCAGCCCCAGCATTTT. The encoded protein is CASSEGQGYNQPQHF.

The chain uses TRBV12-3 or TRBV12-4 and TRBJ1-1, with D uncertain. This CDR3 comprises 14 residues. With 5 bases removed from V and 2 bases from J, the gap between germline ends came to 12 bases. The CDR3 DNA is TGTGCCAGCAGTGACCGCACGGCTAACACTGAAGCTTTCTTT. This translates into CASSDRTANTEAFF.

This clonotype was found many times. The rearrangement uses TRBV4-3 and TRBJ2-5; no reliable D call. The CDR3 is 12 amino acids. From germline, CDR1 is LGHNA and CDR2 YSLEER. Trimming took 0 bases from V and 5 from J, leaving 4 bases between them. The CDR3 loop reads CASSQDQETQYF. The CDR3 DNA reads as TGCGCCAGCAGCCAAGATCAGGAGACCCAGTACTTC.

The chain uses TRBV12-3 or TRBV12-4 and TRBJ2-1; possible D gene TRBD2, 6 bases. The V gene lost 6 bases and the J gene lost 2 bases, with 17 bases spanning the gap. The CDR3 has 16 amino acids. CDR3 region: CASSANVGGAYNEQFF. Here the CDR3 DNA reads TGTGCCAGCAGCGCAAATGTGGGAGGAGCCTACAATGAGCAGTTCTTC.

The rearrangement uses TRBV30 and TRBJ2-1; TRBD2 aligns across 7 bases. Per the germline V gene, CDR1 is GTSNPN and CDR2 is SVGIG (reference sequence). The CDR3 spans 21 residues. Unmatched junction bases numbered 30, after V lost 2 bases and J lost 8 bases. The DNA for the CDR3 is TGTGCCTGGAGTCCCAAAAGTTTTCTAGCGGCCACCCCGAGGCCACGGGATGAGCAGTTCTTC. It yields the protein CAWSPKSFLAATPRPRDEQFF.

Regarding this clonotype: One junction end does not reproduce the germline sequence, and a read error may be involved. The genes are TRBV5-5 and TRBJ1-2; TRBD1 is a possible D gene (5 bases). This CDR3 region has 14 residues. Germline CDR1 is SGHKS and CDR2 is YYEKEE (reference sequence). The CDR3 sequence is CASSLGGPDYDYTF. The CDR3 region has the DNA TGTGCCAGCAGCTTGGGGGGACCGGACTATGACTACACCTTC.

V and J are TRBV6-5 and TRBJ2-1; no firm D call. Trimming removed 0 bases from V and 6 bases from J, with 9 bases in between. CDR3 size: 14 residues. Germline CDR1 reads MNHEY; CDR2 reads SVGAGI. The CDR3 sequence is CASSYSQVGNEQFF. In nucleotides, the CDR3 is TGTGCCAGCAGTTACTCGCAGGTTGGCAATGAGCAGTTCTTC.

The chain combines TRBV19 with TRBJ1-4; D not resolved. The CDR3 has 15 amino acids. Germline lookup yields CDR1 LNHDA and CDR2 SQIVND (reference sequence). V lost 4 bases to trimming and J lost 2 bases, with 11 bases between them. CDR3 protein: CASSNQGMTNEKLFF. The CDR3 DNA sequence: TGTGCCAGTAGTAATCAAGGGATGACTAATGAAAAACTGTTTTTT.

The chain carries TRBV3-1 and TRBJ2-5; 7 bases line up with TRBD2. J gave up 2 bases and V 3 bases, and 0 bases lay outside the gene matches. Germline assignment: CDR1 LGHDT and CDR2 YNNKEL (reference sequence). CDR3 length: 13 residues. CDR3 bases: TGTGCCAGCAGCCAGCGGGGGCAAGAGACCCAGTACTTC. This encodes CASSQRGQETQYF.

This clonotype was seen ten or more times. The chain is built from TRBV20-1 and TRBJ2-2; TRBD1 agrees at 11 bases. Looked up from germline, CDR1 is DFQATT and CDR2 is SNEGSKA (reference sequence). The CDR3 has 15 residues. V dropped 5 bases and J dropped 4; count of bases not matched to a gene: 6. CDR3 coding DNA: TGCAGTGCTTGGACAGGGGGCCTTCTCACCGGGGAGCTGTTTTTT. Protein: CSAWTGGLLTGELFF.